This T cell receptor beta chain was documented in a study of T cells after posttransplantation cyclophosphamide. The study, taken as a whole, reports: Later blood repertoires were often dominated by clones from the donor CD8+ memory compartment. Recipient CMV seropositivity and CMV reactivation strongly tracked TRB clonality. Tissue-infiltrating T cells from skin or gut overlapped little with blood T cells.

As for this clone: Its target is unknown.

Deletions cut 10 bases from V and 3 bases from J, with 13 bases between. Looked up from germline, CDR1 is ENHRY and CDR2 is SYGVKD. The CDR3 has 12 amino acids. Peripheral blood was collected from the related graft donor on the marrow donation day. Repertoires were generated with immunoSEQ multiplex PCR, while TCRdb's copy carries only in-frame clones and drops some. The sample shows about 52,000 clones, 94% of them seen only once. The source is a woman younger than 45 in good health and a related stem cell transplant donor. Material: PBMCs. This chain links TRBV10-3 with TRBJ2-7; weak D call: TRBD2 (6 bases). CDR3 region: CATSNGGYEQYF. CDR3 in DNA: TGTGCCACTTCGAACGGGGGCTACGAGCAGTACTTC.